This is a list of T cell receptor beta chains from one sample in a study of blood T cell repertoires in COVID-19. The table came from immunoSEQ multiplex PCR; TCRdb's copy has only in-frame clones and leaves some out. The table records some 89,000 clones, 65% to 85% of them present only once. The sample consisted of peripheral blood. These receptor sequences come from a man aged 60 to 75 with acute or convalescent COVID-19. Both conserved end residues are part of each CDR3.

TRBJ1-6 TRBV7-9 CASSLDGYWSPLHF
TRBJ2-1 TRBV5-6 CASSLAGLSSNEQFF
TRBJ1-6 TRBV9 CASSVSGDDSPLHF
TRBJ2-5 TRBV5-1 CASSLQALDQETQYF
TRBJ1-1 TRBV18 CASSAGQNTEAFF
TRBJ1-6 TRBV3-1/TRBV3-2 CASSQGAGTGNSPLHF
TRBJ1-2 TRBV5-7 CASSRPGTGCINYGYTF
TRBJ2-5 TRBV5-1 CASSFNSQETQYF
TRBJ1-6 TRBV28 CASSSRTGRNSPLHF
TRBJ1-6 TRBV2 CASSQDRVGGSPLHF
TRBJ2-3 TRBV7-2 CASSLAPPGRGRTDTQYF
TRBJ1-6 TRBV3-1/TRBV3-2 CASSQTGRGSLHF
TRBJ1-2 TRBV19 CASTELWAGNNYGYTF
TRBJ2-3 TRBV25-1 CASSGDRGRSDTQYF
TRBJ1-2 TRBV4-1 CASSQESGRGYGYTF
TRBJ2-2 TRBV4-3 CASSRRQGNTGELFF
TRBJ1-1 TRBV7-8 CASSLTPQNTEAFF
TRBJ1-1 TRBV5-5 CASSDTGAGSTEAFF
TRBJ1-2 TRBV7-9 CASSVASTGVFGYTF
TRBJ2-7 TRBV14 CASSPFSRDRGTYEQYF
TRBJ1-2 TRBV14 CASSSMGTGGSGYTF
TRBJ2-3 TRBV6-1 CASSEQGDTQYF
TRBJ1-6 TRBV5-5 CASSTGTGDAYSPLHF
TRBJ2-1 TRBV4-3 CASSLRDRGSYNEQFF
TRBJ1-1 TRBV7-2 CASSSTVNTEAFF
TRBJ2-7 TRBV7-2 CASSLGGLGYEQYF
TRBJ2-1 TRBV2 CASRTTGAYNEQFF
TRBJ2-1 TRBV20-1 CSASVGGGAVVNEQFF
TRBJ1-6 TRBV27 CASSFWGGGSPLHF
TRBJ1-6 TRBV7-2 CASSPGRGGNSPLHF
TRBJ1-4 TRBV7-9 CASSLAEGAEKLFF
TRBJ2-2 TRBV25-1 CASSGTGWTGELFF
TRBJ2-2 TRBV4-1 CASSQEPGRPGELFF
TRBJ1-3 TRBV3-1/TRBV3-2 CASSPTGPSGNTIYF
TRBJ2-2 TRBV19 CASRPPGQHGELFF
TRBJ2-3 TRBV24-1 CATSGPRAGREVTDTQYF
TRBJ2-1 TRBV4-3 CASSQAPTPGTGDNEQFF